This TCR beta chain is drawn from a study of blood T cell repertoires in COVID-19. Study-level information: Samples representing acute and convalescent COVID-19 were sourced from the United States, Italy and Spain.

In the original workflow: By means of reference gene primer amplification, nucleated cell counts were estimated. Using immunoSEQ multiplex PCR, the repertoire was profiled, and TCRdb retains in-frame clones only, with some absent. D and trimming come from the DNA, and the V and J calls and clone size come from that table. The sample shows roughly 500,000 clones, roughly 88% of them seen only once. Two consecutive negative NP/OP PCR tests, clearance, or resolved symptoms defined Cohort 3 recovery. Germline lookup yields CDR1 SGHRS and CDR2 YFSETQ. CDR3 length equals 14 residues. Trimming took 7 bases from V and 3 from J, leaving 13 bases between them.

Input material: PBMCs or T cells enriched from blood (not recorded which). This sequence joins TRBV5-1 and TRBJ1-4, with unresolved D. This clonotype was obtained from a middle-aged woman who had recovered from COVID-19. CDR3 loop: CASARGTSNEKLFF. The CDR3, as DNA: TGCGCCAGCGCCCGGGGTACTTCTAATGAAAAACTGTTTTTT.